A selection of T cell receptor beta chains follows, all from one sample in a study of blood T cell repertoires in COVID-19. Here immunoSEQ multiplex PCR was the method, and the copy in TCRdb shows in-frame clones only, minus some. This table holds 150,000 to 200,000 clones, approximately 88% found once. The specimen sequenced was PBMCs or T cells enriched from blood (not recorded which). These receptors were obtained from a woman younger than 30 who had recovered from COVID-19. Each CDR3 is given with its conserved first and last residue. The D gene is left open where the match is weak. Expanded clones get a size class; other rows say once, few or many, or leave the size out.

clone_size d_call j_call v_call cdr3_aa cdr3_nt
NA TRBD2 TRBJ2-5 TRBV15 CATSRDRGSETQYF TGTGCCACCAGCAGAGATCGCGGGAGTGAGACCCAGTACTTC
NA NA TRBJ2-7 TRBV27 CASSFLGRADYEQYF TGTGCCAGCAGTTTTTTGGGCAGGGCGGACTACGAGCAGTACTTC
NA NA TRBJ2-7 TRBV2 CASTEPLNGGVNYEQYF TGTGCCAGCACCGAACCCCTGAATGGAGGGGTTAACTACGAGCAGTACTTC
NA TRBD1 TRBJ2-5 TRBV7-7 CASSLALRDRGQEAQYF TGTGCTAGCAGCTTAGCATTGAGGGACAGGGGTCAAGAGGCCCAGTACTTC
NA TRBD1 TRBJ1-5 TRBV6-6 CASSYNEYRGDQPQHF TGTGCCAGCAGTTACAACGAATACAGGGGCGATCAGCCCCAGCATTTT
NA NA TRBJ2-3 TRBV27 CASSRPGADTQYF TGTGCCAGCAGCCGACCCGGGGCAGATACGCAGTATTTT
NA TRBD1 TRBJ1-6 TRBV7-2 CASSLGQGRSPLHF TGTGCCAGCAGCCTCGGACAGGGACGGTCACCCCTCCACTTT
NA NA TRBJ2-2 TRBV7-9 CASSLGENTGELFF TGTGCCAGCAGCTTAGGAGAGAACACCGGGGAGCTGTTTTTT
NA TRBD1 TRBJ1-1 TRBV30 CAWTRTGGLLNTEAFF TGTGCCTGGACGAGGACAGGGGGCCTCCTGAACACTGAAGCTTTCTTT
NA TRBD1 TRBJ2-5 TRBV9 CASSVGGTGGTQYF TGTGCCAGCAGCGTAGGCGGGACAGGGGGGACCCAGTACTTC
once TRBD1 TRBJ1-2 TRBV11-2 CASSLTNRGRYGYTF TGTGCCAGCAGCTTAACAAACAGGGGTCGTTATGGCTACACCTTC
NA NA TRBJ2-3 TRBV5-1 CASSIDSPSTDTQYF TGCGCCAGCAGCATAGACTCACCTAGCACAGATACGCAGTATTTT
NA TRBD1 TRBJ1-1 TRBV19 CASSFYRGGEAFF TGTGCCAGTAGTTTCTACAGGGGGGGTGAAGCTTTCTTT
NA NA TRBJ2-5 TRBV24-1 CATSVPGAQETQYF TGTGCCACCAGTGTCCCAGGGGCCCAAGAGACCCAGTACTTC
NA TRBD2 TRBJ2-3 TRBV7-2 CASSILAGAYTDTQYF TGTGCCAGCAGCATACTAGCGGGGGCATACACAGATACGCAGTATTTT
few TRBD2 TRBJ2-7 TRBV10-1 CASSGTSGSYEQYF TGCGCCAGCAGCGGGACTAGCGGCTCCTACGAGCAGTACTTC
NA TRBD2 TRBJ2-5 TRBV7-8 CASSLMASGKETQYF TGTGCCAGCAGCTTAATGGCTAGCGGGAAAGAGACCCAGTACTTC
NA TRBD1 TRBJ1-2 TRBV7-9 CASSQGQGAGGYTF TGTGCCAGCAGCCAAGGACAGGGGGCCGGTGGCTACACCTTC
NA NA TRBJ1-4 TRBV30 CAWDTGTRAEKLFF TGTGCCTGGGATACGGGGACACGGGCTGAAAAACTGTTTTTT
NA TRBD1 TRBJ1-1 TRBV6-5 CASSSPGTGTDTEAFF TGTGCCAGCAGTTCTCCCGGGACAGGGACGGACACTGAAGCTTTCTTT
NA TRBD2 TRBJ2-3 TRBV10-2 CASRLAGFLNTQYF TGCGCCAGCAGGCTAGCGGGGTTTCTGAATACGCAGTATTTT
NA TRBD2 TRBJ2-7 TRBV27 CASSFRGAGAISYEQYF TGTGCCAGCAGTTTCCGAGGAGCGGGGGCCATCTCCTACGAGCAGTACTTC
NA NA TRBJ2-1 TRBV28 CASSSRAKYYNEQFF TGTGCCAGCAGTTCGCGAGCGAAATACTACAATGAGCAGTTCTTC
NA NA TRBJ2-2 TRBV7-9 CASSLSGREGGELFF TGTGCCAGCAGCTTATCGGGCAGGGAAGGCGGGGAGCTGTTTTTT
NA TRBD1 TRBJ1-6 TRBV7-9 CASMQGANSPLHF TGTGCCAGCATGCAGGGGGCGAATTCACCCCTCCACTTT
NA TRBD1 TRBJ1-4 TRBV18 CASSPWPGQGNEKLFF TGTGCCAGCTCACCATGGCCGGGACAGGGGAATGAAAAACTGTTTTTT
NA NA TRBJ2-3 TRBV5-4 CASSLGASEDTQYF TGTGCCAGCAGCTTAGGGGCCTCGGAGGATACGCAGTATTTT
NA NA TRBJ2-7 TRBV7-9 CASSLVPGGCYEQYF TGTGCCAGCAGCTTAGTACCGGGGGGCTGCTACGAGCAGTACTTC
NA TRBD2 TRBJ2-7 TRBV7-3 CASSSDQHLGTSASYEQYF TGTGCCAGCAGCTCGGACCAGCACCTTGGGACTAGCGCCTCCTACGAGCAGTACTTC
NA NA TRBJ2-4 TRBV6-4 CATKHLKEGTKNIQYF TGTGCCACCAAACATTTAAAGGAGGGAACCAAAAACATTCAGTACTTC
NA NA TRBJ2-5 TRBV9 CASSAAGETQYF TGTGCCAGCAGCGCCGCAGGCGAGACCCAGTACTTC
NA NA TRBJ1-2 TRBV5-1 CASSLVQGDGYTF TGCGCCAGCAGCTTGGTCCAGGGTGATGGCTACACCTTC
once NA TRBJ1-5 TRBV5-1 CASSPGVSNQPQHF TGCGCCAGCAGCCCAGGGGTTTCCAATCAGCCCCAGCATTTT
NA NA TRBJ2-7 TRBV19 CASSGGSPYEQYF TGTGCCAGTAGTGGTGGCAGTCCCTACGAGCAGTACTTC
NA TRBD1 TRBJ1-1 TRBV6-2/TRBV6-3 CASSYRTRDRSMNTEAFF TGTGCCAGCAGTTACCGTACCCGGGACAGGAGTATGAACACTGAAGCTTTCTTT
NA NA TRBJ1-1 TRBV6-4 CASSVGDFTEAFF TGTGCCAGCAGTGTAGGGGATTTCACTGAAGCTTTCTTT
NA NA TRBJ2-1 TRBV5-1 CASSLGGLYNEQFF TGCGCCAGCAGCTTGGGAGGTCTCTACAATGAGCAGTTCTTC
NA NA TRBJ1-6 TRBV27 CASSLTGNNSPLHF TGTGCCAGCAGTCTAACAGGAAATAATTCACCCCTCCACTTT
NA TRBD2 TRBJ2-3 TRBV28 CASSWVSGRSEDTQYF TGTGCCAGCAGTTGGGTTAGCGGGAGGTCAGAAGATACGCAGTATTTT
NA NA TRBJ1-4 TRBV6-1 CASSEDGTVAEKLFF TGTGCCAGCAGTGAAGATGGTACAGTGGCTGAAAAACTGTTTTTT
NA NA TRBJ1-6 TRBV9 CASSTQGADSPLHF TGTGCCAGCAGTACCCAGGGTGCGGATTCACCCCTCCACTTT
NA TRBD1 TRBJ2-2 TRBV28 CASWTGQIGELFF TGTGCCAGCTGGACAGGGCAGATCGGGGAGCTGTTTTTT
NA NA TRBJ1-3 TRBV3-1/TRBV3-2 CASSQDWGGVSGNTIYF TGTGCCAGCAGCCAAGATTGGGGGGGCGTCTCTGGAAACACCATATATTTT
NA NA TRBJ1-1 TRBV27 CASSTGQWFTEAFF TGTGCCAGCAGTACCGGACAGTGGTTCACTGAAGCTTTCTTT
NA TRBD1 TRBJ1-2 TRBV5-4 CASSDNRGPNYGYTF TGTGCCAGCAGCGATAACAGGGGACCTAACTATGGCTACACCTTC
NA TRBD1 TRBJ2-3 TRBV28 CASRLRTGWQYF TGTGCCAGCAGACTGAGGACAGGCTGGCAGTATTTT
NA NA TRBJ2-1 TRBV7-9 CASSSNDLNEQFF TGTGCCAGCAGCTCGAACGACTTAAATGAGCAGTTCTTC
NA NA TRBJ2-1 TRBV3-1/TRBV3-2 CASSQDAAYNEQFF TGTGCCAGCAGCCAAGACGCAGCCTACAATGAGCAGTTCTTC
NA NA TRBJ1-2 TRBV3-1/TRBV3-2 CASSQLAGNYGYTF TGTGCCAGCAGCCAACTAGCGGGGAACTATGGCTACACCTTC
NA TRBD2 TRBJ2-7 TRBV2 CASRALAGGLYEQYF TGTGCCAGCAGGGCACTAGCGGGAGGGTTATACGAGCAGTACTTC
few NA TRBJ2-5 TRBV5-4 CASSLEGAIYEETQYF TGTGCCAGCAGCTTGGAGGGAGCGATTTACGAAGAGACCCAGTACTTC
NA TRBD2 TRBJ2-1 TRBV25-1 CASAPGTSLNEQFF TGTGCCAGTGCACCCGGGACTAGTCTCAATGAGCAGTTCTTC
once NA TRBJ1-1 TRBV19 CASSIDLGNTEAFF TGTGCCAGTAGTATAGATCTAGGGAACACTGAAGCTTTCTTT
NA TRBD1 TRBJ1-2 TRBV13 CASSLGRSRGSYGYTF TGTGCCAGCAGCTTAGGCCGGAGCAGGGGGAGCTATGGCTACACCTTC
NA TRBD1 TRBJ1-1 TRBV9 CASSPGTGGWTEAFF TGTGCCAGCAGCCCCGGGACAGGGGGCTGGACTGAAGCTTTCTTT
NA TRBD2 TRBJ2-3 TRBV6-1 CASSVTVGLAGGNTQYF TGTGCCAGCAGTGTAACCGTGGGACTAGCGGGAGGAAATACGCAGTATTTT
few TRBD1 TRBJ1-1 TRBV28 CASSPQGQGNRNTEAFF TGTGCCAGCAGTCCCCAGGGACAGGGTAATAGGAACACTGAAGCTTTCTTT
NA NA TRBJ1-1 TRBV7-9 CASSSQRGGEAFF TGTGCCAGCAGTTCCCAGAGGGGGGGTGAAGCTTTCTTT